This entry lists 7 T cell receptor beta chains sequenced from one sample in a study of blood T cell repertoires in COVID-19. Profiling relied on immunoSEQ multiplex PCR, and the TCRdb table lists in-frame clones only, not all of them. Altogether 200,000 to 250,000 clones are present, 80% to 85% being singletons, with the ten largest covering less than 6%. Sequenced material: peripheral blood. These receptors all come from a woman aged 70-85 years with COVID-19, enrolled during active disease.

The chain links TRBV12-2 to TRBJ1-1. TRBV12-2 is given as a pseudogene. CDR3 length: 13 residues. The DNA of the CDR3 is TGTGCAAGTCGCTTCAAGAGGGACACTGAAGCTTTCTTT. This translates into CASRFKRDTEAFF.

CDR3 amino acids: CATSRDYGLSSYNSPLHF. CDR3 coding DNA: TGTGCCACCAGCAGAGATTACGGGTTGAGCTCCTATAATTCACCCCTCCACTTT. The rearrangement uses TRBV15 and TRBJ1-6; D ambiguous. Germline lookup yields CDR1 LNHNV and CDR2 YYDKDF (reference sequence). This CDR3 has 18 amino acids. Deletions cut 0 bases from V and 0 bases from J, with 12 bases between. Supplemented by reference TRBV15 and TRBJ1-6, the full variable domain reads DAMVIQNPRYQVTQFGKPVTLSCSQTLNHNVMYWYQQKSSQAPKLLFHYYDKDFNNEADTPDNFQSRRPNTSFCFLDIRSPGLGDTAMYLCATSRDYGLSSYNSPLHFGNGTRLTVT.

The V call is TRBV7-2, the J call TRBJ2-2, with a tentative D call TRBD1 (5 bases). This CDR3 has 15 amino acids. Germline V gene lookup returns CDR1 SGHTA and CDR2 FQGNSA. V lost 1 base, J lost 6 bases, and 12 bases lay in between. The CDR3 bases are TGTGCCAGCAGCTTAGGGACATCCTGGGCCGGGGAGCTGTTTTTT. Translating it yields CASSLGTSWAGELFF.

The chain is built from TRBV6-5 and TRBJ2-4; 9 positions match TRBD1. J lost 9 bases, V lost 6 bases, and 12 bases had no gene match. Germline-derived CDR1 and CDR2 are MNHEY and SVGAGI. CDR3 length: 15 residues. CDR3 coding DNA: TGTGCCAGCAGCTTTAGCAGGACAGGGGAGACCATTCAGTACTTC. This translates into CASSFSRTGETIQYF.

The chain joins TRBV10-2 to TRBJ2-7; 7 bases are a match to TRBD1. Per the germline V gene, CDR1 is WSHSY and CDR2 is SAAADI. Germline trimming cut 8 bases from V and 3 bases from J; bases unmatched to any gene: 7. The CDR3 spans 13 residues. CDR3 DNA: TGCGCCAGCGCCCCTGGACAGGTCTACGAGCAGTACTTC. Translating it yields CASAPGQVYEQYF.

In DNA form, the CDR3 reads TGCGCCAGCAATGGCGGCACCCTGAACACTGAAGCTTTCTTT. It specifies CASNGGTLNTEAFF. The chain is built from TRBV5-1 and TRBJ1-1, with unresolved D. Germline V gene sequence: CDR1 SGHRS, CDR2 YFSETQ. The CDR3 is 14 residues long. V lost 6 bases and J 0 bases, leaving 12 bases between the germline ends.

This clone was recorded a few times. This sequence joins TRBV5-8 and TRBJ1-1, with a weak D call TRBD1 (5 bases). Trimming cost V 4 bases and J 5 bases, with 18 bases left between them. The CDR3 has 15 amino acids. The germline gives CDR1 SGHTS, CDR2 YDEGEE. The DNA for the CDR3 is TGTGCCAGCAGCCCCTTGCTTGCAGGGCGAACTGAAGCTTTCTTT. This sequence encodes CASSPLLAGRTEAFF.